These 5 T cell receptor beta chains were sequenced from one sample in a study of T cells after yellow fever vaccination. TCRdb itself ran the 5' RACE reads through MiXCR, one entry per CDR3 protein. The sample has hundreds of thousands of distinct CDR3 sequences, roughly 14% seen once; the top ten hold roughly 13%. The sample in question was PBMCs, obtained on the day of the yellow fever booster vaccination. Receptor source: a man younger than 40 who received the YFV17D yellow fever vaccine.

This chain joins TRBV19 and TRBJ2-7; D uncertain. CDR3 length equals 15 residues. CDR1 LNHDA and CDR2 SQIVND come from the germline V gene (reference sequence). Trimming pared 4 bases from V and 1 base from J, leaving 14 bases between. CDR3 region: CASSKNYGNSYEQYF. Written as DNA, the CDR3 is TGTGCCAGTAGTAAAAACTACGGAAATTCCTACGAGCAGTACTTC.

There are a few counts of this clonotype. The rearrangement joins TRBV7-9 to TRBJ2-7; the match to TRBD1 covers 7 bases. CDR1 SEHNR and CDR2 FQNEAQ come from the germline V gene (reference sequence). Unmatched junction bases numbered 8, after V lost 5 bases and J lost 1 base. This CDR3 is 15 amino acids long. CDR3 in amino acids: CASSRDSLPSYEQYF. CDR3 coding DNA: TGTGCCAGCAGCCGGGACAGCCTGCCTTCCTACGAGCAGTACTTC. The full variable domain, with the rest looked up from reference TRBV7-9 and TRBJ2-7, is DTGVSQNPRHKITKRGQNVTFRCDPISEHNRLYWYRQTLGQGPEFLTYFQNEAQLEKSRLLSDRFSAERPKGSFSTLEIQRTEQGDSAMYLCASSRDSLPSYEQYFGPGTRLTVT.

This clonotype was found a few times. The chain has TRBV12-3 or TRBV12-4 and TRBJ2-3, with D perhaps TRBD2 (5 bases). The CDR3 loop spans 16 amino acids. The V end lost 3 bases, the J end lost 0 bases, and 13 bases lay between the germline ends. For the CDR3, the DNA is TGTGCCAGCAGTTTTCGGACTTATCAAAGCACAGATACGCAGTATTTT. Protein product: CASSFRTYQSTDTQYF.

This clonotype occurred a few times. The rearrangement uses TRBV6-1 and TRBJ2-3; 7 bases are a match to TRBD2. This CDR3 is 17 amino acids long. Trimming at V came to 4 bases and at J to 0 bases, leaving 10 bases not matched to a gene. Germline V gene data show CDR1 as MNHNS and CDR2 as SASEGT. The CDR3 is CASSGLEGTTSTDTQYF. The CDR3, as DNA: TGTGCCAGCAGTGGCCTAGAGGGGACTACTAGCACAGATACGCAGTATTTT.

This clonotype was seen more than once but under ten times. V usage is TRBV6-1 and J usage is TRBJ2-7, with 15 bases that match TRBD2. This CDR3 contains 16 residues. Germline V CDR1 and CDR2: MNHNS, SASEGT. Losses at the gene ends were 5 bases for V and 1 base for J; bases not matched to a gene: 3. The CDR3: CASSTGTSGRSYEQYF. The CDR3 region has the DNA TGTGCCAGCAGTACCGGGACTAGCGGGAGGTCCTACGAGCAGTACTTC.